These T cell receptor beta chains were read from a single sample in a study of human T cells and chemical hapten exposure. TCRdb itself ran the RACE reads through MiXCR, one entry per CDR3 protein. The data hold almost 35,000 distinct CDR3 sequences, with 10% observed a single time. The material was whole blood, obtained in connection with sensitization to the hapten diphenylcyclopropenone (DPC). The receptors here all came from a man between 45 and 60 years old with alopecia areata. Some clones in this sample may be carry-over from other donors' samples. Both conserved end residues are part of each CDR3. The D gene is left open where the match is weak. Clone size is not always given. Where it is, it says once, few, many or a class for expanded clones.

d_call	v_call	j_call	clone_size	cdr3_nt	cdr3_aa
TRBD1	TRBV7-2	TRBJ1-5	many	TGTGCCAGCAGCTTGGACAGGGCCCAGCATTTT	CASSLDRAQHF
TRBD1	TRBV7-3	TRBJ1-2	many	TGTGCCAGCAGCTTAAATCGCCCCGGGACAGGGGGTTCTGGCTACACCTTC	CASSLNRPGTGGSGYTF
TRBD2	TRBV20-1	TRBJ2-1	few	TGCAGTGCTAGTACGCGGGAGGTCGCTTACAATGAGCAGTTCTTC	CSASTREVAYNEQFF
TRBD1	TRBV7-2	TRBJ1-2	.	TGTGCCAGCAGCTCAGGGGGCGGCTATGGCTACACCTTC	CASSSGGGYGYTF
TRBD2	TRBV5-4	TRBJ2-3	many	TGTGCCAGCAGCTTGGTGGTAGCGGGAGGTCGGACAGATACGCAGTATTTT	CASSLVVAGGRTDTQYF
.	TRBV28	TRBJ2-7	.	TGTGCCAGCAGTTTATCGCAGGGGCCCTACGAGCAGTACTTC	CASSLSQGPYEQYF
.	TRBV12-3/TRBV12-4	TRBJ2-2	many	TGTGCCAGCAGTTCCCGGACAGGGGAGCTGTTTTTT	CASSSRTGELFF
.	TRBV28	TRBJ1-6	many	TGTGCCAGCAGGGATTATTCGTCACCCCTCCACTTT	CASRDYSSPLHF
.	TRBV7-9	TRBJ2-1	.	TGTGCCACCTCGCCCCGGGTTGAGCAGTTCTTC	CATSPRVEQFF
.	TRBV12-3/TRBV12-4	TRBJ2-2	many	TGTGCCAGCAGCCCGAAGAACACCGGGGAGCTGTTTTTT	CASSPKNTGELFF
.	TRBV7-8	TRBJ1-3	few	TGTGCCAGCAGCCTAGGGGCGCCGGCAGGGGGAAACACCATATATTTT	CASSLGAPAGGNTIYF
.	TRBV7-9	TRBJ2-1	many	TGTGCCAGCAGCCTAGGGGAAGGGGCCTTGAATGAGCAGTTCTTC	CASSLGEGALNEQFF
TRBD1	TRBV27	TRBJ2-1	few	TGTGCCAGCAACTCCCAACAGGGGGCGGGTGAGCAGTTCTTC	CASNSQQGAGEQFF
.	TRBV4-3	TRBJ1-5	many	TGCGCCAGCAGCCAAGACGGTAATCAGCCCCAGCATTTT	CASSQDGNQPQHF
TRBD1	TRBV6-5	TRBJ2-4	many	TGTGCCAGCAGTTACTCGAAGACAGGGACACGGAACATTCAGTACTTC	CASSYSKTGTRNIQYF
.	TRBV6-1	TRBJ2-3	many	TGTGCCAGCAGTATTGCGGCAGGGGCCACAGATACGCAGTATTTT	CASSIAAGATDTQYF
TRBD2	TRBV12-3/TRBV12-4	TRBJ2-1	few	TGTGCCAGCAGTTTTTCCGCGGGAGACTACAATGAGCAGTTCTTC	CASSFSAGDYNEQFF
.	TRBV6-6	TRBJ2-1	many	TGTGCCAGCTTGGACAGCGCCTACAATGAGCAGTTCTTC	CASLDSAYNEQFF
TRBD2	TRBV10-3	TRBJ2-3	.	TGTGCCATCAGTGGAGCGGGAGTCGACAGAGATACGCAGTATTTT	CAISGAGVDRDTQYF
.	TRBV4-1	TRBJ2-7	.	TGCGCCAGCAGCCAAGTTTATCAGGGGGGCTACGAGCAGTACTTC	CASSQVYQGGYEQYF
.	TRBV25-1	TRBJ1-1	.	TGTGCCAGCAGACACATGGGAGGGACTGAAGCTTTCTTT	CASRHMGGTEAFF
TRBD1	TRBV6-1	TRBJ1-6	.	TGTGCCAGCAGTGGTCGACAGGGTGATAATTCACCCCTCCACTTT	CASSGRQGDNSPLHF
.	TRBV11-2	TRBJ1-2	once	TGTGCCAGCAGCTTAGGGGCAGGACAAGATGGCTACACCTTC	CASSLGAGQDGYTF
.	TRBV3-2	TRBJ2-3	many	TGTGCCAGCAGCCAAGATAGGATGGCAGGGCGCACAGATACGCAGTATTTT	CASSQDRMAGRTDTQYF
.	TRBV3-1	TRBJ1-6	many	TGTGCCAGCAGCCAAGTGGGGTCACCCCTCCACTTT	CASSQVGSPLHF
.	TRBV14	TRBJ1-5	.	TGTGCCAGCAGCCAAGGAGGATATCAGCCCCAGCATTTT	CASSQGGYQPQHF
TRBD2	TRBV5-4	TRBJ2-5	many	TGTGCCAGCAGCTTAAGGGGTAGCGGGAGTTTGGAGACCCAGTACTTC	CASSLRGSGSLETQYF
.	TRBV28	TRBJ2-7	few	TGTGCCAGCAGTTTCCGAGCGGTGGACGAGCAGTACTTC	CASSFRAVDEQYF
.	TRBV5-1	TRBJ2-3	many	TGCGCCAGCAGCTCACCATCAGATACGCAGTATTTT	CASSSPSDTQYF